A single sample is the source of the 17 T cell receptor beta chains below, sequenced in a study of blood T cell repertoires in COVID-19. Assay: immunoSEQ multiplex PCR; the TCRdb copy retains only in-frame clones and omits some. This repertoire shows 250,000 to 350,000 clones, roughly nine tenths found once; its top ten account for under 20%. Sequencing was done on a sample of PBMCs or T cells enriched from blood (not recorded which). The receptors originated from a woman under 40 who had recovered from COVID-19.

The chain uses TRBV9 and TRBJ2-5; D not resolved. Trimming left V 0 bases short and J 2 bases short, with 11 bases between. The germline V gene encodes CDR1 SGDLS and CDR2 YYNGEE. The length of the CDR3 is 15 residues. CDR3 amino acids: CASSVAPLTQETQYF. The CDR3 DNA sequence: TGTGCCAGCAGCGTAGCGCCGCTCACACAAGAGACCCAGTACTTC.

This clone has just one count. This rearrangement joins TRBV6-5 to TRBJ2-7; TRBD2 agrees at 7 bases. V lost 5 bases and J lost 4; bases outside the gene matches: 5. The CDR3 spans 13 residues. Per the germline V gene, CDR1 is MNHEY and CDR2 is SVGAGI. The DNA for the CDR3 is TGTGCCAGCAGTCTCCCTAGCGGATACGAGCAGTACTTC. Its protein product is CASSLPSGYEQYF.

The rearrangement uses TRBV11-2 and TRBJ1-1, with 8 positions matching TRBD1. CDR1 and CDR2 (germline): SGHAT, FQNNGV. The CDR3 is made up of 13 amino acids. V lost 0 bases and J lost 11; bases outside the gene matches: 5. The CDR3: CASSLDTTGAAFF. The CDR3 coding sequence is TGTGCCAGCAGCTTAGACACGACAGGGGCCGCTTTCTTT.

This clone was seen a few times. This rearrangement joins TRBV12-3 or TRBV12-4 to TRBJ1-1; the D gene is possibly TRBD1 (6 bases). The CDR3 loop spans 13 amino acids. V was trimmed by 6 bases and J by 5 bases, leaving 13 bases between them. The CDR3 DNA follows: TGTGCCAGCAGGAAACAGGGTGGGACTGAAGCTTTCTTT. It encodes CASRKQGGTEAFF.

The rearrangement uses TRBV7-2 and TRBJ2-6; weak D call: TRBD1 (6 bases). V lost 5 bases and J 2 bases, leaving 10 bases between the germline ends. Germline V gene data show CDR1 as SGHTA and CDR2 as FQGNSA. The length of the CDR3 is 15 residues. For the CDR3, the DNA is TGTGCCAGCAGCCCAGGGGTGACTGGGGCCAACGTCCTGACTTTC. It translates to CASSPGVTGANVLTF.

The chain joins TRBV5-1 to TRBJ1-2; TRBD1 agrees at 8 bases. V lost 4 bases and J lost 6; bases outside the gene matches: 14. The CDR3 covers 16 residues. Germline CDR1 is SGHRS and CDR2 is YFSETQ. The DNA for the CDR3 is TGCGCCAGCAGCCTCAGCCGGGACAGGAAGGTAGATGGCTACACCTTC. It encodes CASSLSRDRKVDGYTF. Filled out from reference TRBV5-1 and TRBJ1-2, the complete variable domain reads KAGVTQTPRYLIKTRGQQVTLSCSPISGHRSVSWYQQTPGQGLQFLFEYFSETQRNKGNFPGRFSGRQFSNSRSEMNVSTLELGDSALYLCASSLSRDRKVDGYTFGSGTRLTVV.

CDR3 protein: CASSPGTGGSGNTIYF. CDR3 nucleotides: TGTGCCAGCAGCCCCGGGACAGGGGGCTCTGGAAACACCATATATTTT. V usage is TRBV2 and J usage is TRBJ1-3; 11 bases fit TRBD1. Per germline, CDR1 SNHLY and CDR2 FYNNEI. This CDR3 has 16 residues. With V trimmed by 6 bases and J by 0 bases, 4 bases remained unmatched.

This clone has only one observation. The chain recombines TRBV7-9 with TRBJ1-1; tentatively, D is TRBD1 (5 bases). V dropped 5 bases and J dropped 4 bases, with 11 bases sitting between them. In germline, CDR1 is SEHNR, CDR2 FQNEAQ (reference sequence). This CDR3 comprises 13 residues. The CDR3 region is CASSPRVSTEAFF. CDR3 nucleotides: TGTGCCAGCAGCCCCAGGGTGAGCACTGAAGCTTTCTTT.

J is TRBJ1-4 and V is TRBV28; D gene ambiguous. V lost 2 bases to trimming and J lost 3 bases, with 13 bases between them. Per the germline V gene, CDR1 is MDHEN and CDR2 is SYDVKM. The CDR3 runs to 16 residues. As DNA, the CDR3 is TGTGCCAGCAGTTTAGCAGGCCTTTGGGCTAATGAAAAACTGTTTTTT. Translating it yields CASSLAGLWANEKLFF. Full variable domain (outside the CDR3, taken from reference TRBV28 and TRBJ1-4): DVKVTQSSRYLVKRTGEKVFLECVQDMDHENMFWYRQDPGLGLRLIYFSYDVKMKEKGDIPEGYSVSREKKERFSLILESASTNQTSMYLCASSLAGLWANEKLFFGSGTQLSVL.

This clone was seen only a few times. DNA of the CDR3: TGTGCCAGCAGCCAAGATATCGTGACGGGAAATGAGCAGTTCTTC. As protein: CASSQDIVTGNEQFF. This chain joins TRBV3-1 (or the pseudogene TRBV3-2) and TRBJ2-1; TRBD2 might be the D (5 bases). V dropped 0 bases and J dropped 7 bases, with 13 bases sitting between them. CDR1 and CDR2 from the germline V gene are LGHDT and YNNKEL (reference sequence). CDR3 length equals 15 residues.

The chain is built from TRBV21-1 and TRBJ1-1; the D call of TRBD1 is as the table states it, not checked on the DNA. TRBV21-1 is a listed pseudogene. The CDR3 sequence is 17 residues long. CDR3 in amino acids: CASSKDLRQSRNTEAFF. The CDR3 nucleotides read TGTGCCAGCAGCAAGGACCTCCGACAGTCTCGCAACACTGAAGCTTTCTTT.

The chain joins TRBV5-4 to TRBJ2-2; D not certain. The CDR3 contains 15 residues. Germline CDR1 and CDR2: SGHNT and YYREEE (reference sequence). Trimming took 1 base from V and 4 from J, leaving 11 bases between them. CDR3 sequence reads: CASSLSSTGTGELFF. The CDR3 DNA follows: TGTGCCAGCAGCTTGTCCTCTACGGGCACCGGGGAGCTGTTTTTT.

The DNA for the CDR3 is TGTGCCAGTAGTGGGGCTGGGAATGAAAAACTGTTTTTT. It codes for CASSGAGNEKLFF. The chain employs TRBV19 and TRBJ1-4; maybe TRBD1 (5 bases). The V end lost 5 bases, the J end lost 5 bases, and 9 bases lay between the germline ends. Germline V CDR1 and CDR2: LNHDA, SQIVND (reference sequence). The CDR3 extends over 13 amino acids.

The rearrangement links TRBV28 to TRBJ2-6, with 10 bases aligning to TRBD2. Losses at the gene ends were 5 bases for V and 0 bases for J; bases not matched to a gene: 7. Per germline, CDR1 MDHEN and CDR2 SYDVKM. This CDR3 region has 18 residues. CDR3 sequence: CASSPEAGGPSGANVLTF. CDR3 in DNA: TGTGCCAGCAGTCCTGAAGCGGGAGGGCCCTCTGGGGCCAACGTCCTGACTTTC. The whole variable domain, remainder taken from reference TRBV28 and TRBJ2-6, is DVKVTQSSRYLVKRTGEKVFLECVQDMDHENMFWYRQDPGLGLRLIYFSYDVKMKEKGDIPEGYSVSREKKERFSLILESASTNQTSMYLCASSPEAGGPSGANVLTFGAGSRLTVL.

This chain connects TRBV7-6 to TRBJ2-2, with TRBD2 as a possible D gene (6 bases). Looked up from germline, CDR1 is SGHVS and CDR2 is FNYEAQ. The CDR3 covers 16 residues. Between the trimmed V and J ends, which lost 1 base and 4 bases, there was a span of 13 bases. The CDR3 loop reads CASSLDGSLGTGELFF. The CDR3 bases are TGTGCCAGCAGCTTAGACGGGAGTTTGGGCACCGGGGAGCTGTTTTTT.

V usage is TRBV5-1 and J usage is TRBJ2-3; TRBD1 agrees at 7 bases. Germline V gene data show CDR1 as SGHRS and CDR2 as YFSETQ. J gave up 4 bases and V 0 bases, and 5 bases lay outside the gene matches. CDR3 length equals 15 residues. CDR3 loop: CASSLGQGNADTQYF. The CDR3 DNA follows: TGCGCCAGCAGCTTGGGACAGGGTAACGCAGATACGCAGTATTTT.

The rearrangement uses TRBV5-6 and TRBJ1-2, with D possibly being TRBD1 (5 bases). The germline gives CDR1 SGHDT, CDR2 YYEEEE. CDR3 size: 13 residues. With 1 base removed from V and 4 bases from J, the gap between germline ends came to 8 bases. In DNA, the CDR3 is TGTGCCAGCAGCTTGAGACAGAGCTATGGCTACACCTTC. Protein sequence: CASSLRQSYGYTF.